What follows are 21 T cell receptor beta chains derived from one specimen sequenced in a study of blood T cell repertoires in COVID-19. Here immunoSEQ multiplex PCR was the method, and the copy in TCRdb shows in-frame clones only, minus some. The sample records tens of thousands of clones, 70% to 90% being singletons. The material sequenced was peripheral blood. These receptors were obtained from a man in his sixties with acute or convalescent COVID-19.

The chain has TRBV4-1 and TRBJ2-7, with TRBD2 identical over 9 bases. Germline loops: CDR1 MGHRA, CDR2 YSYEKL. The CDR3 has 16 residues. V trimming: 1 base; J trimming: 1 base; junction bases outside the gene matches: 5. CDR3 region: CASSQGAGGPSYEQYF. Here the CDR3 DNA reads TGCGCCAGCAGCCAAGGAGCGGGGGGCCCTTCCTACGAGCAGTACTTC.

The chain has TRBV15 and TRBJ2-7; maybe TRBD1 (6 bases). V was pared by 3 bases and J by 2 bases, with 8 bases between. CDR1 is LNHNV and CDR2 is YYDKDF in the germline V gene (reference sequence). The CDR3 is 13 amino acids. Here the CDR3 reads CATSRRQAYEQYF. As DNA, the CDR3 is TGTGCCACCAGCAGGAGACAGGCCTACGAGCAGTACTTC.

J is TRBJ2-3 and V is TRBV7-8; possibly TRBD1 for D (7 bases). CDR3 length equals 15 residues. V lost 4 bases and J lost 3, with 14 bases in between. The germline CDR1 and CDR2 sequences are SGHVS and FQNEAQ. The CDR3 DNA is TGTGCCAGCAGCTCACTCGCAGGGGGGACAGATACGCAGTATTTT. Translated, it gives CASSSLAGGTDTQYF. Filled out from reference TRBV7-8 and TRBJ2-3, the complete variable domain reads GAGVSQSPRYKVAKRGQDVALRCDPISGHVSLFWYQQALGQGPEFLTYFQNEAQLDKSGLPSDRFFAERPEGSVSTLKIQRTQQEDSAVYLCASSSLAGGTDTQYFGPGTRLTVL.

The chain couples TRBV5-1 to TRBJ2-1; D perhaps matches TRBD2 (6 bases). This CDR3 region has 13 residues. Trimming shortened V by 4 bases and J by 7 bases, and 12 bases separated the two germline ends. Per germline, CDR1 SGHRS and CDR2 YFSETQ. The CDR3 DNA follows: TGCGCCAGCAGCAGGGACTGGGCTAATGAGCAGTTCTTC. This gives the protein CASSRDWANEQFF. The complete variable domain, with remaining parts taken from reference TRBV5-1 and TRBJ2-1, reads KAGVTQTPRYLIKTRGQQVTLSCSPISGHRSVSWYQQTPGQGLQFLFEYFSETQRNKGNFPGRFSGRQFSNSRSEMNVSTLELGDSALYLCASSRDWANEQFFGPGTRLTVL.

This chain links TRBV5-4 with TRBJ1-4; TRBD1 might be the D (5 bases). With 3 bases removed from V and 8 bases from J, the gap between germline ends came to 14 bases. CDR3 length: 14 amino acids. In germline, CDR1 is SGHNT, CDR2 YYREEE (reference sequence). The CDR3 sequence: CASSSQGLKEKLFF. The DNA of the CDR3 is TGTGCCAGCAGCTCGCAGGGATTGAAGGAAAAACTGTTTTTT.

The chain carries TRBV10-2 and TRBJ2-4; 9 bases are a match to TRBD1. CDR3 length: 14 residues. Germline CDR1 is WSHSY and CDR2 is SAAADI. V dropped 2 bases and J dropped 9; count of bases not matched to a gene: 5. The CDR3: CASSEPGQGAIQYF. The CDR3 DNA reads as TGCGCCAGCAGTGAGCCGGGACAGGGTGCCATTCAGTACTTC.

The CDR3 DNA sequence: TGCGCCAGCAGCCAAGACCGGACAGGGTCTTCACCCCTCCACTTT. Protein sequence: CASSQDRTGSSPLHF. The chain is built from TRBV4-3 and TRBJ1-6; TRBD1 matches at 8 bases. This CDR3 is built from 15 residues. Germline assignment: CDR1 LGHNA and CDR2 YSLEER. After removal of 0 bases from V and 9 bases from J, the junction contained 4 bases not matched to a gene.

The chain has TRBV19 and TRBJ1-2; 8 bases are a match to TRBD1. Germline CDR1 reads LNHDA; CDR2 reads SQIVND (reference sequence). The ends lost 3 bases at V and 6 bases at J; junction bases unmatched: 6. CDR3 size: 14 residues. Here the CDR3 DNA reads TGTGCCAGTAGTATGTTCAGGGGGCAGGATGGCTACACCTTC. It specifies CASSMFRGQDGYTF.

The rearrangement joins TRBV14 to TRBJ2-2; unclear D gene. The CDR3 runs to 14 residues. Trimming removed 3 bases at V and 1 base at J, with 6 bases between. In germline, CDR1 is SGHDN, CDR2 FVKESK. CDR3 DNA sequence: TGTGCCAGCAGCCATTCAGGGAACACCGGGGAGCTGTTTTTT. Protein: CASSHSGNTGELFF.

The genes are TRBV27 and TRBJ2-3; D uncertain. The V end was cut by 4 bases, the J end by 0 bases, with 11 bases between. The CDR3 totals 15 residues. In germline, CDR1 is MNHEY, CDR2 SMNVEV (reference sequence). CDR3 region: CASSSPYRSTDTQYF. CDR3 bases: TGTGCCAGCAGTTCCCCATACCGGAGCACAGATACGCAGTATTTT.

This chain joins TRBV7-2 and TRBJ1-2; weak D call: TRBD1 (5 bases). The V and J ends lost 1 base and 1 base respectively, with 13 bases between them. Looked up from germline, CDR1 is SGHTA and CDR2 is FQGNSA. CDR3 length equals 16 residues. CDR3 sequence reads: CASSLEPRGLNYGYTF. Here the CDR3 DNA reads TGTGCCAGCAGCTTAGAACCGCGGGGCCTTAACTATGGCTACACCTTC.

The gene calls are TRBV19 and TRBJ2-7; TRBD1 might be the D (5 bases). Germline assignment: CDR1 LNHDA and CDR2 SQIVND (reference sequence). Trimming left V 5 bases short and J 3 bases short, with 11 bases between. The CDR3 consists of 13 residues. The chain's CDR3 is CASSLPGIYEQYF. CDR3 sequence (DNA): TGTGCCAGTAGTTTACCAGGGATCTACGAGCAGTACTTC.

CDR3 DNA: TGTGCCAGCTCACTAATCCCCCCGGGCACTGAAGCTTTCTTT. Translation gives CASSLIPPGTEAFF. The rearrangement links TRBV18 to TRBJ1-1; D not resolved. There are 14 residues in the CDR3. Between the trimmed V and J ends, which lost 4 bases and 4 bases, there was a span of 13 bases. Germline-derived CDR1 and CDR2 are KGHSH and LQKENI.

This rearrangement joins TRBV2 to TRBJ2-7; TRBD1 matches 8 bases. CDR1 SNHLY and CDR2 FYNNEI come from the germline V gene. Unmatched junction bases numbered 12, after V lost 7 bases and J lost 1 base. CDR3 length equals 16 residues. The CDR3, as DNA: TGTGCCAGCAACACACCGGGACAGGCCTTATCCTACGAGCAGTACTTC. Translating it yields CASNTPGQALSYEQYF.

CDR3 protein: CASSPLQGSHNEQFF. In nucleotides, the CDR3 is TGTGCCAGCTCACCACTTCAGGGGTCCCACAATGAGCAGTTCTTC. V usage is TRBV18 and J usage is TRBJ2-1; weak D call: TRBD1 (6 bases). In germline, CDR1 is KGHSH, CDR2 LQKENI. V lost 1 base to trimming and J lost 5 bases, with 12 bases between them. The CDR3 has 15 residues.

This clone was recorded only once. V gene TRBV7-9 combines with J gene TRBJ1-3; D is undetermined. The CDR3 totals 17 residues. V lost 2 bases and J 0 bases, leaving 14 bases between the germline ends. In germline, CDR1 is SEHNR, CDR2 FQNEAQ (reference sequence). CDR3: CASSLSAPGTSGNTIYF. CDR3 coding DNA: TGTGCCAGCAGCTTAAGCGCACCTGGTACCTCTGGAAACACCATATATTTT.

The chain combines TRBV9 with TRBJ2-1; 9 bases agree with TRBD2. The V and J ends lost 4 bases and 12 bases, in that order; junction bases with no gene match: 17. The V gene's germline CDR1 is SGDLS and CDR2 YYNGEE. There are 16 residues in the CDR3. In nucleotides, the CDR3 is TGTGCCAGCAGCTCTCGACTAGCGGAACCCCCCAGCGGGCAGTTCTTC. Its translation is CASSSRLAEPPSGQFF.

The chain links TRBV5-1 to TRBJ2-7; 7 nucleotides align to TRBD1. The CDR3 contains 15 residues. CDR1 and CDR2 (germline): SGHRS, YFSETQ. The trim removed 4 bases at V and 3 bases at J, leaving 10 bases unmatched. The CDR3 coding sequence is TGCGCCAGCAGCCCTGCCGGGACAGAGGTCTACGAGCAGTACTTC. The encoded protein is CASSPAGTEVYEQYF.

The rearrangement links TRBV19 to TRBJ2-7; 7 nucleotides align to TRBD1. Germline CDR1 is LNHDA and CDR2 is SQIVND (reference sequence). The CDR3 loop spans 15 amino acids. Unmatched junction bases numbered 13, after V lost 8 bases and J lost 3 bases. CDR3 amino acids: CASQLGTGAVYEQYF. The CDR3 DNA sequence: TGTGCCAGTCAACTAGGCACAGGGGCAGTCTACGAGCAGTACTTC.

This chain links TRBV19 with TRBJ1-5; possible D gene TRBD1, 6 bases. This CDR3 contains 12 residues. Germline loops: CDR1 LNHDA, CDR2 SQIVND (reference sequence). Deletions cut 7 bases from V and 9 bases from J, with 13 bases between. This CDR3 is CASTPQGGPQHF. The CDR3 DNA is TGTGCCAGTACCCCACAGGGCGGGCCCCAGCATTTT.

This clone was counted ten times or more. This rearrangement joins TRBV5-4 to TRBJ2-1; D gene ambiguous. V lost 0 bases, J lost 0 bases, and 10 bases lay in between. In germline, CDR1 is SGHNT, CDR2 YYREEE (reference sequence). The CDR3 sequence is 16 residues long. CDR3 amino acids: CASSLGLRSSYNEQFF. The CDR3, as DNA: TGTGCCAGCAGCTTGGGGTTGCGGAGCTCCTACAATGAGCAGTTCTTC.